This T cell receptor (beta chain) was identified during a study of beta chain features in type 1 diabetes. Every participating donor gave one draw, a heparinised blood sample averaging about 116 mL. Each of the sorted populations had a purity greater than 95%. Expressed TCRB transcripts were sequenced because the entire RNA isolate underwent reverse transcription. Sequencing was performed with immunoSEQ multiplex PCR; in TCRdb, only in-frame clones are kept and a portion is missing. The sample includes about 340,000 clones, about a tenth of them seen just once. Whole-study results and caveats: The study found moderately but significantly shorter TCRB CDR3s in all four CD4+ subsets of Type 1 diabetes patients.

This clone turned up a few times. The antigen is not known. The origin of this receptor is a man aged 30 to 45 with type 1 diabetes. Specimen: central memory CD4+ T cells from blood.

CDR3 nucleotide sequence: TGTGCCAGCAGTTTATGGGGGGCAGGTCAGAACTATGGCTACACCTTC. It is translated as CASSLWGAGQNYGYTF. V and J are TRBV28 and TRBJ1-2; TRBD1 might be the D (6 bases). This CDR3 comprises 16 residues. Germline CDR1 reads MDHEN; CDR2 reads SYDVKM. The V end lost 0 bases, the J end lost 2 bases, and 13 bases lay between the germline ends.